This T cell receptor beta chain was sequenced for a study of T-cell reconstitution after alpha-beta-depleted transplantation in children. Concerning this clonotype: The antigen is unknown.

Findings and caveats of the study: One year after transplant, T-cell counts and diversity came mostly from newly produced T cells. Surviving recipient cells, namely T cells and thymic progenitors, were the source of high day-60 TCRbeta diversity in some patients.

As it was prepared, the TCRbeta library received unique molecular identifiers. TCRdb analysed the PCR reads with MiXCR anew, one entry per CDR3 protein. This sample yields about 250,000 distinct CDR3 sequences, of which 20% to 30% are seen a single time; 4.5% to 5.5% belongs to the top ten. This CDR3 has 14 residues. V was clipped by 2 bases and J by 3 bases, with 8 bases between them. CDR1 is MNHEY and CDR2 is SVGAGI in the germline V gene. The clonotype originates from a female patient aged 2-10 years who had a stem cell transplant for congenital amegakaryocytic thrombocytopenia, so the T cells may come from the graft donor. This chain connects TRBV6-5 to TRBJ1-5, with D unresolved. The source was PBMCs, mostly from graft donor cells, collected 360 days after TCRalphabeta/CD19-depleted stem cell transplant. CDR3 loop: CASSYHHLNQPQHF. CDR3 DNA sequence: TGTGCCAGCAGTTACCATCACCTCAATCAGCCCCAGCATTTT.